The 24 T cell receptor beta chains listed next were all sequenced from one sample in a study of regulatory T cells in long-lasting Graves disease. Time point noted: newly diagnosed GD, antithyroid drugs for less than 3 months. PBMCs were the source of the RNA used for TCR sequencing. Arm-PCR of CDR3 regions and iRepertoire HTBI primers were used to build TCR beta libraries. TCRdb reprocessed the multiplex PCR reads via MiXCR and lists one record per CDR3 protein. The table shows 350,000 to 450,000 distinct CDR3 sequences, with 14% to 15% occurring only once. These data were likewise used in another study, on T cells in Graves' hyperthyroidism and ophthalmopathy.

Specimen: peripheral blood mononuclear cells (PBMCs), collected at new diagnosis, from a patient treated with antithyroid drugs. These receptors were taken from a middle-aged woman with Graves disease.

As concerns this clonotype: Possible read error: a much larger clone is one base away. The CDR3 reads CASSGIVGEAQYF. As DNA, the CDR3 is TGTGCCAGCAGTGGAATAGTTGGAGAGGCCCAGTACTTC. The chain carries TRBV2 and TRBJ2-7; D is undetermined. This CDR3 is built from 13 residues. The ends were cut back, 4 bases at V and 10 bases at J, with 17 bases in the middle. CDR1 SNHLY and CDR2 FYNNEI come from the germline V gene.

This chain links TRBV12-3 or TRBV12-4 with TRBJ2-1; TRBD2 might be the D (5 bases). Trimming pared 5 bases from V and 0 bases from J, leaving 14 bases between. This CDR3 spans 16 amino acids. The CDR3 region has the DNA TGTGCCAGCAGTACCCGTACGGGAAGCTCCTACAATGAGCAGTTCTTC. Translating it yields CASSTRTGSSYNEQFF.

This clonotype showed up many times. The rearrangement uses TRBV20-1 and TRBJ2-1, with a tentative D call TRBD1 (5 bases). Germline lookup yields CDR1 DFQATT and CDR2 SNEGSKA (reference sequence). This CDR3 spans 13 amino acids. Trimming took off 0 bases at V and 8 bases at J, with 11 bases between the two ends. The CDR3 region is CSARDLQGYEQFF. The CDR3 nucleotides read TGCAGTGCTAGAGATCTCCAGGGCTATGAGCAGTTCTTC.

The table lists this clonotype with many counts. The rearrangement uses TRBV7-2 and TRBJ1-2, with 9 bases identical to TRBD1. From germline, CDR1 is SGHTA and CDR2 FQGNSA. There are 15 residues in the CDR3. V lost 5 bases, J lost 6 bases, and 10 bases stayed unmatched. CDR3 bases: TGTGCCAGCAGCAGAGAGGGGACAGGGTTTAATGGCTACACCTTC. Its translation: CASSREGTGFNGYTF. Full variable domain (outside the CDR3, taken from reference TRBV7-2 and TRBJ1-2): GAGVSQSPSNKVTEKGKDVELRCDPISGHTALYWYRQSLGQGLEFLIYFQGNSAPDKSGLPSDRFSAERTGGSVSTLTIQRTQQEDSAVYLCASSREGTGFNGYTFGSGTRLTVV.

J is TRBJ2-7 and V is TRBV5-1; a possible D gene is TRBD2 (5 bases). Deletions cut 4 bases from V and 7 bases from J, with 27 bases between. The CDR3 covers 17 residues. CDR1 SGHRS and CDR2 YFSETQ come from the germline V gene. The CDR3 DNA reads as TGCGCCAGCAGCCCCCCCCGATCCGGTACCCCCGAGGGAGAGCAGTACTTC. Its translation is CASSPPRSGTPEGEQYF.

This clonotype was recorded many times. V usage is TRBV12-3 or TRBV12-4 and J usage is TRBJ2-7; D not certain. Trimming took off 8 bases at V and 2 bases at J, with 13 bases between the two ends. This CDR3 is built from 13 residues. The CDR3 coding sequence is TGTGCCAGCTCCCCCGTAGGTCCCTACGAGCAGTACTTC. Its protein product is CASSPVGPYEQYF.

The V gene is TRBV12-3 or TRBV12-4, the J gene TRBJ2-5; D uncertain. The V gene lost 6 bases and the J gene lost 7 bases, with 9 bases spanning the gap. The CDR3 is 11 residues long. CDR3 sequence (DNA): TGTGCCAGCAGCCGGGTCGGGACCCAGTACTTC. The encoded protein is CASSRVGTQYF.

This clonotype was counted between two and nine times. V and J are TRBV19 and TRBJ1-1; D may be TRBD1 (5 bases). Germline-derived CDR1 and CDR2 are LNHDA and SQIVND (reference sequence). The CDR3 has 15 amino acids. Trimming cost V 3 bases and J 0 bases, with 11 bases left between them. Here the CDR3 DNA reads TGTGCCAGTAGTATCAGTCAGGGAATGAACACTGAAGCTTTCTTT. Translated: CASSISQGMNTEAFF.

This clonotype was seen at least ten times. This sequence joins TRBV3-1 and TRBJ1-1; no firm D call. The CDR3 consists of 13 residues. Trimming cost V 1 base and J 4 bases, with 7 bases left between them. The germline CDR1 and CDR2 sequences are LGHDT and YNNKEL (reference sequence). The DNA of the CDR3 is TGTGCCAGCAGCCAAGGCGAACCCACTGAAGCTTTCTTT. Its protein is CASSQGEPTEAFF.

J is TRBJ2-1 and V is TRBV20-1; D might be TRBD2 (6 bases). CDR1 and CDR2 from the germline V gene are DFQATT and SNEGSKA (reference sequence). The CDR3 length is 17 residues. V shed 0 bases and J shed 0 bases, with 15 bases lying between them. The CDR3 protein is CSARDKWGLSSYNEQFF. The CDR3 DNA follows: TGCAGTGCTAGAGATAAGTGGGGACTGAGCTCCTACAATGAGCAGTTCTTC.

This clonotype was observed at least ten times. The chain employs TRBV12-3 or TRBV12-4 and TRBJ2-2; 7 nucleotides align to TRBD1. V gave up 6 bases and J gave up 8 bases; unmatched junction bases: 9. The CDR3 extends over 14 amino acids. CDR3 residues: CASRGTDYRGELFF. In nucleotides, the CDR3 is TGTGCCAGCAGGGGGACAGACTACAGGGGGGAGCTGTTTTTT.

V usage is TRBV27 and J usage is TRBJ2-5; D is ambiguous. CDR3 length: 14 amino acids. The V gene's germline CDR1 is MNHEY and CDR2 SMNVEV (reference sequence). V gave up 1 base and J gave up 4 bases, with 10 bases separating them. Here the CDR3 DNA reads TGTGCCAGCAGTTTATATATCCCTACAGAGACCCAGTACTTC. Residues: CASSLYIPTETQYF.

This clonotype was seen ten or more times. V usage is TRBV28 and J usage is TRBJ2-3, with 14 bases lining up with TRBD2. V lost 5 bases, J lost 6 bases, and 10 bases stayed unmatched. CDR1 is MDHEN, CDR2 SYDVKM, per germline. The CDR3 extends over 17 amino acids. The chain's CDR3 is CASSLPAGTSGSDTQYF. As DNA, the CDR3 is TGTGCCAGCAGTCTACCGGCCGGGACTAGCGGGAGCGATACGCAGTATTTT. The whole variable domain, filled in from reference TRBV28 and TRBJ2-3, reads DVKVTQSSRYLVKRTGEKVFLECVQDMDHENMFWYRQDPGLGLRLIYFSYDVKMKEKGDIPEGYSVSREKKERFSLILESASTNQTSMYLCASSLPAGTSGSDTQYFGPGTRLTVL.

This clonotype was counted many times. The chain combines TRBV6-1 with TRBJ2-1, with 8 bases fitting TRBD1. Losses at the gene ends were 9 bases for V and 5 bases for J; bases not matched to a gene: 6. The CDR3 runs 13 residues. The germline gives CDR1 MNHNS, CDR2 SASEGT. The CDR3 DNA reads as TGTGCCAGTACGGACAGGGTAGACAATGAGCAGTTCTTC. Translating it yields CASTDRVDNEQFF.

In its sample, this clonotype was seen many times. V and J are TRBV10-3 and TRBJ2-7, with TRBD2 identical over 10 bases. Germline lookup yields CDR1 ENHRY and CDR2 SYGVKD. With V trimmed by 4 bases and J by 2 bases, 2 bases remained unmatched. The CDR3 is made up of 14 amino acids. CDR3 DNA sequence: TGTGCCATCAGTGTAGCGGGAGGAACCTACGAGCAGTACTTC. Protein product: CAISVAGGTYEQYF.

This clonotype was picked up a small number of times. CDR3 DNA sequence: TGTGCCATGGGACCGAACAATGAGCAGTTCTTC. Encoded protein: CAMGPNNEQFF. The chain carries TRBV10-3 and TRBJ2-1; D is perhaps TRBD1 or TRBD2 (5 bases each). CDR3 length: 11 residues. Germline values: CDR1 ENHRY, CDR2 SYGVKD. The ends were cut back, 9 bases at V and 5 bases at J, with 8 bases in the middle.

This clonotype occurred many times. This chain links TRBV27 with TRBJ2-1; 9 bases are shared with TRBD1. The CDR3 is made up of 15 amino acids. Germline V gene lookup returns CDR1 MNHEY and CDR2 SMNVEV (reference sequence). With V trimmed by 3 bases and J by 3 bases, 3 bases remained unmatched. This chain's CDR3 is CASSFWDRVYNEQFF. The CDR3 coding sequence is TGTGCCAGCAGTTTTTGGGACAGGGTCTACAATGAGCAGTTCTTC.

The V gene is TRBV20-1, the J gene TRBJ1-1, with a tentative D call TRBD1 (5 bases). Germline CDR1 is DFQATT and CDR2 is SNEGSKA (reference sequence). CDR3 length equals 14 residues. Between the trimmed V and J ends, which lost 0 bases and 5 bases, there was a span of 13 bases. The DNA for the CDR3 is TGCAGTGCTAGAGACCCTTACCAGGGAACTGAAGCTTTCTTT. Protein sequence: CSARDPYQGTEAFF.

The table lists this clonotype with many counts. This chain uses TRBV11-2 with TRBJ2-2; 10 bases are shared with TRBD2. Germline CDR1 SGHAT, CDR2 FQNNGV. With 1 base clipped from V and 8 bases from J, the junction kept 10 bases outside the gene matches. The CDR3 length is 17 residues. CDR3 DNA: TGTGCCAGCAGCTTAGGAGCGGGAGGGCCGGGCGGTGGGGAGCTGTTTTTT. The encoded protein is CASSLGAGGPGGGELFF.

This chain links TRBV19 with TRBJ1-1; D is unclear. Germline values: CDR1 LNHDA, CDR2 SQIVND (reference sequence). The CDR3 extends over 12 amino acids. Trimming removed 7 bases at V and 3 bases at J, with 9 bases between. In DNA form, the CDR3 reads TGTGCCAGTACCTACGGGGACACTGAAGCTTTCTTT. Its translation: CASTYGDTEAFF.

This clonotype was detected many times. V gene TRBV6-1 combines with J gene TRBJ2-7; TRBD1 matches 9 bases. This CDR3 is built from 13 residues. The J segment lost 3 bases and the V segment lost 10 bases, leaving 7 bases of the junction unmatched. The V gene's germline CDR1 is MNHNS and CDR2 SASEGT. The CDR3 loop is CATRTGANYEQYF. The CDR3 DNA sequence: TGTGCCACCAGGACAGGGGCTAACTACGAGCAGTACTTC.

This clonotype was detected ten times or more. The chain is built from TRBV28 and TRBJ2-1; D unresolved. Germline-derived CDR1 and CDR2 are MDHEN and SYDVKM. Trimming pared 1 base from V and 0 bases from J, leaving 7 bases between. The CDR3 covers 15 residues. DNA of the CDR3: TGTGCCAGCAGTTTATCGCCCCGCTCCTACAATGAGCAGTTCTTC. Translation gives CASSLSPRSYNEQFF.

The chain combines TRBV3-1 with TRBJ1-1, with D possibly being TRBD1 (5 bases). Trimming stripped 6 bases from V and 4 bases from J, with 18 bases between. Per the germline V gene, CDR1 is LGHDT and CDR2 is YNNKEL (reference sequence). There are 15 residues in the CDR3. This CDR3 is CASSPLIMGGTEAFF. CDR3 DNA sequence: TGTGCCAGCAGTCCCCTCATAATGGGGGGCACTGAAGCTTTCTTT.

This sequence joins TRBV6-4 and TRBJ2-7; 11 bases map to TRBD2. Germline loops: CDR1 MRHNA, CDR2 SNTAGT. Unmatched junction bases numbered 20, after V lost 6 bases and J lost 4 bases. The CDR3 has 19 residues. CDR3 in DNA: TGTGCCAGCAGAGCCACCCCGACTAGCGGGACTACCGGGGGATACGAGCAGTACTTC. Translation: CASRATPTSGTTGGYEQYF.